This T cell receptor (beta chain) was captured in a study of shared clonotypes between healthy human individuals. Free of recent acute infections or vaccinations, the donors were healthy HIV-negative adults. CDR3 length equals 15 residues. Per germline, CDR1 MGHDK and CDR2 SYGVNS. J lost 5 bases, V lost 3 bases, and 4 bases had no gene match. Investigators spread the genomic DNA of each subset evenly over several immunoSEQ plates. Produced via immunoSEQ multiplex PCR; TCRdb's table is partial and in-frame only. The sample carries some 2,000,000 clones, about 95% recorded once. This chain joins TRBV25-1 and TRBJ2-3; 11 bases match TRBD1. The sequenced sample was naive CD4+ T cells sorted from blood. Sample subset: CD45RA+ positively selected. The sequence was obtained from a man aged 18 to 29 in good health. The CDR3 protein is CASSDLGQGVDTQYF. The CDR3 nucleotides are TGTGCCAGCAGTGACCTGGGACAGGGGGTAGATACGCAGTATTTT.